These 11 T cell receptor beta chains share one sample of origin, sequenced in a study of blood T cells in healthy people across ages. Alongside a J-beta primer mix, a sample-barcoded 5' primer served in a second PCR lasting about 7 to 11 cycles. TCRdb re-derived calls from the 5' RACE reads in MiXCR, one entry per CDR3 protein. The table lists 1.5 million to 2 million distinct CDR3 sequences, around 48% of them singletons. Sequencing input: blood. These receptors were collected from a woman aged 35 to 49 in good health.

The V call is TRBV20-1, the J call TRBJ1-1; no clear D gene. The V and J ends lost 6 bases and 4 bases respectively, with 21 bases between them. This CDR3 spans 15 amino acids. The germline CDR1 and CDR2 sequences are DFQATT and SNEGSKA (reference sequence). The CDR3 loop is CSAAVGPEGSTEAFF. CDR3 DNA: TGCAGTGCCGCAGTCGGTCCTGAAGGTAGCACTGAAGCTTTCTTT.

CDR3 coding DNA: TGTGCCATCAGTGGCGGAATCGTGGGTGAGCAGTTCTTC. It translates to CAISGGIVGEQFF. The chain links TRBV10-3 to TRBJ2-1; unclear D gene. The V end lost 4 bases, the J end lost 9 bases, and 13 bases lay between the germline ends. This CDR3 spans 13 amino acids. Germline V gene sequence: CDR1 ENHRY, CDR2 SYGVKD.

This chain joins TRBV6-5 and TRBJ1-2; the match to TRBD1 covers 7 bases. Unmatched junction bases numbered 7, after V lost 6 bases and J lost 3 bases. From germline, CDR1 is MNHEY and CDR2 SVGAGI. The CDR3 is 14 amino acids. The CDR3 loop is CASRRQGVDYGYTF. The DNA of the CDR3 is TGTGCCAGCAGGCGACAGGGTGTTGACTATGGCTACACCTTC.

V is TRBV4-3 and J is TRBJ2-1, with 8 bases that match TRBD2. The CDR3 loop spans 17 amino acids. Germline CDR1 LGHNA, CDR2 YSLEER. With 0 bases clipped from V and 3 bases from J, the junction kept 7 bases outside the gene matches. The CDR3 spells CASSQDVRGGFYNEQFF. The CDR3 DNA is TGCGCCAGCAGCCAAGACGTTCGGGGGGGTTTCTACAATGAGCAGTTCTTC.

The chain employs TRBV27 and TRBJ2-7, with 8 nucleotides matching TRBD2. J gave up 0 bases and V 7 bases, and 11 bases lay outside the gene matches. Germline assignment: CDR1 MNHEY and CDR2 SMNVEV (reference sequence). This CDR3 has 16 amino acids. CDR3 nucleotide sequence: TGTGCCAGCATCCCGACAGGCGGGGGGATCTCCTACGAGCAGTACTTC. It specifies CASIPTGGGISYEQYF.

This clonotype was detected many times. The chain employs TRBV27 and TRBJ1-2; D not resolved. Trimming took off 5 bases at V and 7 bases at J, with 11 bases between the two ends. Germline assignment: CDR1 MNHEY and CDR2 SMNVEV (reference sequence). This CDR3 has 12 residues. The CDR3: CASSTGSGGYTF. The CDR3 nucleotides read TGTGCCAGCAGTACGGGGTCAGGTGGCTACACCTTC.

This sequence joins TRBV10-1 and TRBJ2-5; TRBD1 agrees at 7 bases. The J call is doubtful: the DNA matches TRBJ2-7 better. The germline V gene encodes CDR1 WNHNN and CDR2 SYGVQD (reference sequence). This CDR3 contains 16 residues. As DNA, the CDR3 is TGCGCCAGCAGTAATCACCCACAGGGGTACTCCTACGAGCAGTACTTC. It encodes CASSNHPQGYSYEQYF.

V gene TRBV5-1 combines with J gene TRBJ2-5, with 9 bases identical to TRBD2. Trimming cost V 5 bases and J 4 bases; bases outside gene matches: 18. This CDR3 is built from 18 residues. Germline CDR1 and CDR2: SGHRS and YFSETQ. DNA of the CDR3: TGCGCCAGCAGAGTCGGGGATAGCGGGGGTCCAGGGGGAGAGACCCAGTACTTC. It encodes CASRVGDSGGPGGETQYF.

There are a few counts of this clonotype. J is TRBJ2-7 and V is TRBV20-1; a weak D match, TRBD1 (6 bases). Trimming took off 1 base at V and 2 bases at J, with 12 bases between the two ends. The CDR3 runs 14 residues. Germline-derived CDR1 and CDR2 are DFQATT and SNEGSKA (reference sequence). The chain's CDR3 is CSARAQQGTYEQYF. CDR3 nucleotide sequence: TGCAGTGCTAGAGCGCAACAGGGAACCTACGAGCAGTACTTC.

V is TRBV10-2 and J is TRBJ2-5; D remains unclear. The CDR3 contains 14 residues. V lost 6 bases, J lost 6 bases, and 17 bases lay in between. Per germline, CDR1 WSHSY and CDR2 SAAADI. The CDR3 here is CASRGPNRGQTQYF. The CDR3, as DNA: TGCGCCAGCAGAGGTCCTAACCGTGGCCAGACCCAGTACTTC.

This rearrangement joins TRBV7-9 to TRBJ1-1; 7 bases match TRBD1. The CDR3 is made up of 14 amino acids. Per the germline V gene, CDR1 is SEHNR and CDR2 is FQNEAQ (reference sequence). The V segment lost 4 bases and the J segment 6 bases; nucleotides outside the gene matches: 8. CDR3 amino acids: CASSSRQGLAEAFF. DNA of the CDR3: TGTGCCAGCAGCTCACGACAGGGACTCGCTGAAGCTTTCTTT.